What follows are 14 T cell receptor beta chains derived from one specimen sequenced in a study of blood T cell repertoires in COVID-19. Produced via immunoSEQ multiplex PCR; TCRdb's table is partial and in-frame only. Of about 220,000 clones in the sample, more than 65% are singletons; the top ten hold about 3.9%. Sequenced: peripheral blood. These TCRs come from an elderly woman with acute or convalescent COVID-19.

V usage is TRBV28 and J usage is TRBJ1-1, with a weak D call TRBD1 (5 bases). The CDR3 loop spans 15 amino acids. V was pared by 1 base and J by 4 bases, with 13 bases between. CDR1 and CDR2 (germline): MDHEN, SYDVKM. The CDR3 DNA reads as TGTGCCAGCAGTTTATACAGGTCTCAGGGCACTGAAGCTTTCTTT. Translation: CASSLYRSQGTEAFF.

The chain is built from TRBV6-1 and TRBJ1-5; D is unclear. The V end lost 2 bases, the J end lost 2 bases, and 10 bases lay between the germline ends. From germline, CDR1 is MNHNS and CDR2 SASEGT. The CDR3 is made up of 15 amino acids. The CDR3 DNA follows: TGTGCCAGCAGTGAATCCCCGAGGGGCAATCAGCCCCAGCATTTT. Translating it yields CASSESPRGNQPQHF.

The chain uses TRBV6-2 or TRBV6-3 and TRBJ1-1; D not resolved. This CDR3 has 14 amino acids. Germline CDR1 is MNHEY and CDR2 is SVGEGT. Trimming pared 6 bases from V and 5 bases from J, leaving 16 bases between. As DNA, the CDR3 is TGTGCCAGCAGCCACATCCGCCCGGGAACTGAAGCTTTCTTT. Protein sequence: CASSHIRPGTEAFF.

V gene TRBV28 combines with J gene TRBJ1-6; 9 nucleotides match TRBD1. This CDR3 has 18 amino acids. With 4 bases clipped from V and 5 bases from J, the junction kept 12 bases outside the gene matches. The germline V gene has CDR1 MDHEN and CDR2 SYDVKM. The CDR3 nucleotides read TGTGCCAGCAGTTCCCATGGACAGGGGACAAGCAATAATTCACCCCTCCACTTT. This sequence encodes CASSSHGQGTSNNSPLHF.

This sequence joins TRBV7-3 and TRBJ1-1; 7 nucleotides match TRBD1. The germline V gene encodes CDR1 SGHTA and CDR2 FQGTGA. The CDR3 covers 16 residues. J gave up 0 bases and V 5 bases, and 9 bases lay outside the gene matches. CDR3 in amino acids: CASSQGRGPMNTEAFF. The CDR3 coding sequence is TGTGCCAGCAGCCAGGGTAGGGGGCCCATGAACACTGAAGCTTTCTTT.

The V and J genes are TRBV3-1 (or the pseudogene TRBV3-2) and TRBJ1-3; 11 nucleotides match TRBD1. The V gene's germline CDR1 is LGHDT and CDR2 YNNKEL (reference sequence). V lost 4 bases to trimming and J lost 0 bases; unmatched junction nucleotides: 5. The CDR3 extends over 17 amino acids. The CDR3 nucleotides read TGTGCCAGCAGCCGAGCCGGGACAGGGGGCTCTGGAAACACCATATATTTT. Translated, it gives CASSRAGTGGSGNTIYF.

The chain uses TRBV7-2 and TRBJ1-6; 11 bases align to TRBD1. The CDR3 consists of 15 residues. V shed 3 bases and J 10 bases; nucleotides not matched to a gene: 5. The germline CDR1 and CDR2 sequences are SGHTA and FQGNSA. The CDR3 reads CASSLDRDRGSPLHF. DNA for the CDR3: TGTGCCAGCAGCTTGGACCGGGACAGGGGGTCACCCCTCCACTTT.

The V call is TRBV5-1, the J call TRBJ1-2, with TRBD1 matching 7 bases. V lost 4 bases, J lost 1 base, and 7 bases stayed unmatched. This CDR3 is 15 amino acids long. Germline CDR1 reads SGHRS; CDR2 reads YFSETQ. The CDR3 coding sequence is TGCGCCAGCAGCGGCGGACAGGCAGTTAACTATGGCTACACCTTC. Its translation is CASSGGQAVNYGYTF. The complete variable domain, with remaining parts taken from reference TRBV5-1 and TRBJ1-2, reads KAGVTQTPRYLIKTRGQQVTLSCSPISGHRSVSWYQQTPGQGLQFLFEYFSETQRNKGNFPGRFSGRQFSNSRSEMNVSTLELGDSALYLCASSGGQAVNYGYTFGSGTRLTVV.

A single count supports this clone. A junction end diverges from the germline sequence, so it may reflect a read error. The chain employs TRBV7-8 and TRBJ2-1; 8 nucleotides line up with TRBD1. Looked up from germline, CDR1 is SGHVS and CDR2 is FQNEAQ. The CDR3 extends over 14 amino acids. The CDR3: CASSRSTGANEQFF. DNA for the CDR3: TGTGCCAGCAGCCGATCGACAGGGGCGAATGAGCAATTCTTC.

The chain couples TRBV18 to TRBJ1-2; 8 bases fit TRBD1. CDR3 length: 14 residues. V lost 4 bases, J lost 8 bases, and 9 bases stayed unmatched. Germline loops: CDR1 KGHSH, CDR2 LQKENI. For the CDR3, the DNA is TGTGCCAGCTCACTCGGACAGGGACAAGAGGGCTACACCTTC. Its protein product is CASSLGQGQEGYTF.

The CDR3 spells CASSRTGTGEYGYTF. The CDR3 coding sequence is TGTGCCAGCAGCCGTACCGGTACAGGGGAATATGGCTACACCTTC. The chain couples TRBV7-3 to TRBJ1-2, with TRBD1 matching over 7 bases. V lost 5 bases and J lost 5; bases outside the gene matches: 11. This CDR3 is built from 15 residues. The germline gives CDR1 SGHTA, CDR2 FQGTGA. The whole variable domain, filled in from reference TRBV7-3 and TRBJ1-2, reads GAGVSQTPSNKVTEKGKYVELRCDPISGHTALYWYRQSLGQGPEFLIYFQGTGAADDSGLPNDRFFAVRPEGSVSTLKIQRTERGDSAVYLCASSRTGTGEYGYTFGSGTRLTVV.

The chain joins TRBV2 to TRBJ2-2; D gene unclear. The length of the CDR3 is 13 residues. The V end lost 7 bases, the J end lost 8 bases, and 14 bases lay between the germline ends. CDR1 and CDR2 (germline): SNHLY, FYNNEI. CDR3 coding DNA: TGTGCCAGCACTCCGCGACTGCCGGGGGAGCTGTTTTTT. Protein: CASTPRLPGELFF.

The rearrangement uses TRBV6-5 and TRBJ1-3, with D possibly matching TRBD1 (5 bases). The CDR3 is made up of 15 amino acids. The ends were cut back, 7 bases at V and 4 bases at J, with 17 bases in the middle. Germline V CDR1 and CDR2: MNHEY, SVGAGI. The CDR3: CASILTGGGGNTIYF. The CDR3, as DNA: TGTGCCAGCATCCTCACGGGGGGAGGCGGAAACACCATATATTTT.

The chain recombines TRBV28 with TRBJ2-3; maybe TRBD1 (6 bases). Looked up from germline, CDR1 is MDHEN and CDR2 is SYDVKM. The CDR3 has 15 residues. Trimming cost V 7 bases and J 3 bases, with 17 bases left between them. The CDR3 protein is CASTLQGRGTDTQYF. CDR3 sequence (DNA): TGTGCCAGCACCCTACAGGGCAGGGGAACAGATACGCAGTATTTT. Full variable domain (remainder filled in from reference TRBV28 and TRBJ2-3): DVKVTQSSRYLVKRTGEKVFLECVQDMDHENMFWYRQDPGLGLRLIYFSYDVKMKEKGDIPEGYSVSREKKERFSLILESASTNQTSMYLCASTLQGRGTDTQYFGPGTRLTVL.